This TCR beta chain is drawn from a study of metastatic and nonmetastatic thyroid tumors. The wider study: The study looked at repertoires side by side in blood and in tumor or nodule tissue from malignant and benign thyroid patients.

Among the patients, none had received any treatment before thyroid surgery. Authors' data handling: Building a distant-metastasis classifier for papillary thyroid cancer drew on CDR3 differences across clinicopathological groups. TCRdb re-called the PCR reads with MiXCR. TCRdb's processing, not the authors' own work, is the source of the V and J calls. The sample shows some 52,000 clones, approximately 15% of them seen only once. In the case of this clone: The antigen is undetermined.

Study-level points and caveats: According to reports, the diversity of TCR beta was significantly higher in malignant thyroid tumors than in benign nodules, and this held in both blood and tumor samples.

Sequenced sample: blood. The sequence was obtained from a female donor with papillary thyroid cancer or a benign thyroid nodule (not recorded which). Some clones in this sample may be carry-over from other donors' samples.

For the CDR3, the DNA is TGTGCCAGCAGTGCCCTACAGGGATTACGAGCCTACGAGCAGTACGTC. Amino acid sequence: CASSALQGLRAYEQYV. V gene TRBV6-1 combines with J gene TRBJ2-7; D perhaps matches TRBD1 (6 bases). CDR1 and CDR2 (germline): MNHNS, SASEGT. The V end was cut by 4 bases, the J end by 2 bases, with 18 bases between. The CDR3 has 16 amino acids.